These T cell receptor beta chains were read from a single sample in a study of blood T cell repertoires in COVID-19. TCRdb's table, derived via immunoSEQ multiplex PCR, lists solely in-frame clones and lacks some. The data contain 200,000 to 250,000 clones, around nine tenths of them seen just once; the ten biggest clones take up roughly 5%. Sequencing input: peripheral blood. These receptors all stem from a woman in her thirties or forties with acute or convalescent COVID-19. The CDR3 runs from the conserved cysteine through the conserved F or W. The D gene is left open where the match is weak. Where a row states a size, it is once, few, many or the class of an expanded clone; other rows omit it.

TRBJ1-1	TRBV20-1	NA	NA	TGCAGTGCTAGAGACCCGACAGAAGCTTTCTTT	CSARDPTEAFF
TRBJ1-1	TRBV6-6	NA	NA	TGTGCCAGCAGTTACTCGAGCACTGAAGCTTTCTTT	CASSYSSTEAFF
TRBJ1-5	TRBV12-5	NA	NA	TGTGCTAGTGGTTTGGCGGTCGGGGGGGCGCGGAATCAGCCCCAGCATTTT	CASGLAVGGARNQPQHF
TRBJ1-1	TRBV6-1	NA	NA	TGTGCCAGCAGTGAAGCGGGGGCCGTGTCCACTGAAGCTTTCTTT	CASSEAGAVSTEAFF
TRBJ1-1	TRBV6-4	NA	NA	TGTGCCAGCAGTACTACGGGACTTCCGAACACTGAAGCTTTCTTT	CASSTTGLPNTEAFF
TRBJ2-2	TRBV3-1/TRBV3-2	NA	NA	TGTGCCAGCAGCCGACTCAACACCGGGGAGCTGTTTTTT	CASSRLNTGELFF
TRBJ2-3	TRBV2	NA	many	TGTGCCAGCAGTGAATCCTGGAGGGGAACAGATACGCAGTATTTT	CASSESWRGTDTQYF
TRBJ1-3	TRBV28	NA	NA	TGTGCCAGCAGTTTCCAAGGGGGCTCTGGAAACACCATATATTTT	CASSFQGGSGNTIYF
TRBJ1-4	TRBV18	NA	NA	TGTGCCAGCTCACCACGAGCAGGGGATGAAAAACTGTTTTTT	CASSPRAGDEKLFF
TRBJ1-2	TRBV5-8	NA	NA	TGTGCCAGCAGCTTGCGGGGGGCTAACTATGGCTACACCTTC	CASSLRGANYGYTF
TRBJ1-2	TRBV7-9	TRBD1	NA	TGTGCCAGCAGCTTAGGGACAGGGGCCGGCGGCTACACCTTC	CASSLGTGAGGYTF
TRBJ1-4	TRBV18	NA	NA	TGTGCCAGCTCCCCAGCCCCCGGACACAATAATGAAAAACTGTTTTTT	CASSPAPGHNNEKLFF
TRBJ2-2	TRBV5-1	TRBD2	NA	TGCGCCAGCAGGTTGACTAGCGGGCTGAACACCGGGGAGCTGTTTTTT	CASRLTSGLNTGELFF
TRBJ1-2	TRBV2	TRBD1	NA	TGTGCCAGCAGAGACCTGACAGGGAGAATATTGGTGAGCTATGGCTACACCTTC	CASRDLTGRILVSYGYTF
TRBJ2-5	TRBV18	NA	NA	TGTGCCAGCTCACCACCGGGCAGCGGGACCCAGTACTTC	CASSPPGSGTQYF
TRBJ2-2	TRBV3-1/TRBV3-2	NA	NA	TGTGCCAGCAGCCAAGGGAGGGACACCGGGGAGCTGTTTTTT	CASSQGRDTGELFF
TRBJ1-1	TRBV4-2	NA	NA	TGTGCCAGCAGCCAAGTTGGGGGCCGGAAGAACACTGAAGCTTTCTTT	CASSQVGGRKNTEAFF
TRBJ1-2	TRBV6-5	NA	NA	TGTGCCAGCATCGGGATAATCGGCTATGGCTACACCTTC	CASIGIIGYGYTF
TRBJ2-2	TRBV21-1	NA	NA	TGTGCCAGCAGCAAAGAGGACAGGGAAAACACCGGGGAGCTGTTTTTT	CASSKEDRENTGELFF
TRBJ1-2	TRBV11-2	NA	NA	TGTGCCAGCAGCCCCGATGGACAGACTTATGGCTACACCTTC	CASSPDGQTYGYTF